The clone carrying this TCR beta chain was counted many times. The sample originates from a study of regulatory T cells in long-lasting Graves disease. Assembly of TCR beta libraries relied on iRepertoire HTBI primers together with Arm-PCR of CDR3 regions. TCRdb re-called the multiplex PCR reads with MiXCR, one entry per CDR3 protein. The sample records about 610,000 distinct CDR3 sequences, about 16% being singletons. Germline-derived CDR1 and CDR2 are MNHEY and SVGEGT. The CDR3 is 12 amino acids. Trimming pared 10 bases from V and 0 bases from J, leaving 7 bases between. Time point: newly diagnosed GD, antithyroid drugs for less than 3 months. With RNA extracted from PBMCs as input, the TCR library was made. The same data also went into a second study, on T cells in Graves' hyperthyroidism and ophthalmopathy. From that report: Orbital computed tomography and thyroid ultrasound, together with serum TRAb and thyroxine and clinical symptoms, were used for diagnoses.

Sequenced material: peripheral blood mononuclear cells (PBMCs), taken at new diagnosis, from a patient treated with antithyroid drugs. The TCR comes from a man between 18 and 35 years old with Graves disease. This rearrangement joins TRBV6-2 or TRBV6-3 to TRBJ1-5, with a tentative D call TRBD1 (5 bases). Written as DNA, the CDR3 is TGTGCCACCGGGGGTAGCAATCAGCCCCAGCATTTT. Amino acid sequence: CATGGSNQPQHF.